These 13 T cell receptor beta chains were all obtained from the same sample, sequenced in a study of response to subunit inactivated influenza vaccine. A single record per CDR3 protein comes from TCRdb applying MiXCR to the RT-PCR reads. The sample carries about 520,000 distinct CDR3 sequences, 25% recorded once. The specimen was CD4+ T cells sorted from PBMCs, collected roughly 5 days after vaccination. Receptors originate from a man in his fifties or sixties who received an inactivated influenza vaccine.

V is TRBV5-5 and J is TRBJ2-2; tentatively, D is TRBD1 or TRBD2 (5 bases each). This CDR3 contains 15 residues. Trimming pared 2 bases from V and 0 bases from J, leaving 8 bases between. Germline loops: CDR1 SGHKS, CDR2 YYEKEE (reference sequence). CDR3 protein: CASSFEGTNTGELFF. In nucleotides, the CDR3 is TGTGCCAGCAGCTTTGAGGGGACGAACACCGGGGAGCTGTTTTTT.

The sample holds a few counts of this clonotype. V usage is TRBV12-3 or TRBV12-4 and J usage is TRBJ2-7, with 13 nucleotides matching TRBD2. The CDR3 loop spans 16 amino acids. V shed 5 bases and J 2 bases; nucleotides not matched to a gene: 6. Here the CDR3 reads CASSPRTSGGTYEQYF. In nucleotides, the CDR3 is TGTGCCAGCAGTCCTCGGACTAGCGGGGGTACCTACGAGCAGTACTTC.

The J gene is TRBJ1-1, the V gene TRBV2; D is uncertain. CDR1 SNHLY and CDR2 FYNNEI come from the germline V gene. The CDR3 loop spans 14 amino acids. V was clipped by 6 bases and J by 4 bases, with 15 bases between them. In nucleotides, the CDR3 is TGTGCCAGCAGGAATACAGTGGGAGCCACTGAAGCTTTCTTT. The encoded protein is CASRNTVGATEAFF.

The J gene is TRBJ2-3, the V gene TRBV7-2, with D unclear. CDR3 length: 13 residues. Looked up from germline, CDR1 is SGHTA and CDR2 is FQGNSA. V lost 2 bases, J lost 5 bases, and 8 bases lay in between. The CDR3: CASSLPGLDTQYF. CDR3 DNA sequence: TGTGCCAGCAGCTTACCCGGGCTAGATACGCAGTATTTT. The full variable domain, completed using reference TRBV7-2 and TRBJ2-3, is GAGVSQSPSNKVTEKGKDVELRCDPISGHTALYWYRQSLGQGLEFLIYFQGNSAPDKSGLPSDRFSAERTGGSVSTLTIQRTQQEDSAVYLCASSLPGLDTQYFGPGTRLTVL.

This clonotype was observed a handful of times. The chain recombines TRBV4-2 with TRBJ1-6; D is perhaps TRBD1 (6 bases). This CDR3 comprises 16 residues. The germline V gene encodes CDR1 LGHNA and CDR2 YNFKEQ. With 0 bases removed from V and 5 bases from J, the gap between germline ends came to 11 bases. The CDR3 loop is CASSQDPGVNNSPLHF. CDR3 DNA sequence: TGTGCCAGCAGCCAAGATCCAGGGGTCAATAATTCACCCCTCCACTTT.

V usage is TRBV4-1 and J usage is TRBJ2-2; 9 bases are a match to TRBD1. This CDR3 has 15 residues. CDR1 is MGHRA and CDR2 is YSYEKL in the germline V gene. Unmatched junction bases numbered 1, after V lost 1 base and J lost 4 bases. The CDR3 region has the DNA TGCGCCAGCAGCCAAGGGACAGGGGTCACCGGGGAGCTGTTTTTT. Its translation is CASSQGTGVTGELFF.

In this sample, this clonotype turned up a few times. V is TRBV9 and J is TRBJ2-6, with D possibly matching TRBD2 (5 bases). V lost 5 bases and J lost 2, with 8 bases in between. This CDR3 has 14 amino acids. CDR1 and CDR2 (germline): SGDLS, YYNGEE. The CDR3, as DNA: TGTGCCAGCAGTCCGGAGGCTGGGGCCAACGTCCTGACTTTC. Its protein is CASSPEAGANVLTF.

This clonotype was counted only a few times. The V and J genes are TRBV29-1 and TRBJ2-7; D may be TRBD1 (5 bases). The CDR3 sequence is 13 residues long. Trimming removed 3 bases at V and 5 bases at J, with 14 bases between. Germline CDR1 SQVTM, CDR2 ANQGSEA. CDR3 loop: CSVEAPGRDEQYF. The CDR3 bases are TGCAGCGTTGAGGCCCCAGGCAGGGACGAGCAGTACTTC.

The chain uses TRBV5-1 and TRBJ2-7, with 7 bases matching TRBD1. The J segment lost 0 bases and the V segment lost 4 bases, leaving 19 bases of the junction unmatched. CDR1 and CDR2 (germline): SGHRS, YFSETQ. The CDR3 runs 19 residues. The CDR3 coding sequence is TGCGCCAGCAGCCACCACCGGGACAGTTTGGGTTTCCCCTCCTACGAGCAGTACTTC. Its protein product is CASSHHRDSLGFPSYEQYF.

CDR3 sequence: CSAKPGQSYEQYF. The CDR3 DNA reads as TGCAGTGCTAAGCCCGGACAGTCCTACGAGCAGTACTTC. The genes are TRBV20-1 and TRBJ2-7; tentatively, D is TRBD1 (6 bases). V was trimmed by 4 bases and J by 1 base, leaving 11 bases between them. Germline CDR1 is DFQATT and CDR2 is SNEGSKA (reference sequence). The CDR3 sequence is 13 residues long.

This clonotype came up a few times. The chain employs TRBV20-1 and TRBJ2-4; possible D gene TRBD1, 5 bases. Germline values: CDR1 DFQATT, CDR2 SNEGSKA (reference sequence). The V and J ends lost 4 bases and 9 bases respectively, with 19 bases between them. CDR3 length: 14 residues. This CDR3 reads CSAIGHQGLVIQYF. As DNA, the CDR3 is TGCAGTGCTATCGGACACCAGGGTTTGGTCATTCAGTACTTC.

The J gene is TRBJ2-1, the V gene TRBV10-3, with 9 bases matching TRBD1. Germline CDR1 reads ENHRY; CDR2 reads SYGVKD. V lost 1 base and J lost 8; bases outside the gene matches: 6. The CDR3 spans 15 residues. The CDR3 DNA reads TGTGCCATCAGTGAGTATCGGACAGGGGCGGATGAGCAGTTCTTC. Its translation is CAISEYRTGADEQFF.

The genes are TRBV12-3 or TRBV12-4 and TRBJ1-1; D gene uncertain. The CDR3 consists of 17 residues. The V gene lost 8 bases and the J gene lost 2 bases, with 24 bases spanning the gap. The CDR3 spells CASLRSRRQAGNTEAFF. The CDR3 DNA is TGTGCCAGCCTGCGGTCGCGGAGGCAGGCCGGTAACACTGAAGCTTTCTTT.